The 4 T cell receptor beta chains below all came from one sample that was sequenced in a study of cytomegalovirus exposure and HLA in healthy donors. Clones were read by immunoSEQ multiplex PCR, and TCRdb kept only the in-frame ones, dropping some. The profile shows 210,000 or so clones, roughly 88% of them singletons. The sample consisted of PBMCs. The receptor set was obtained from a woman in her late teens or twenties in good health and CMV-seronegative.

This chain links TRBV27 with TRBJ2-1; D is perhaps TRBD2 (5 bases). Trimming removed 2 bases at V and 2 bases at J, with 10 bases between. Germline CDR1 MNHEY, CDR2 SMNVEV (reference sequence). The length of the CDR3 is 15 residues. CDR3 nucleotide sequence: TGTGCCAGCAGTTTACGTTCTAGCCCCTACAATGAGCAGTTCTTC. Its translation is CASSLRSSPYNEQFF.

The J gene is TRBJ1-5, the V gene TRBV7-8; D unresolved. The length of the CDR3 is 15 residues. V gave up 4 bases and J gave up 3 bases, with 13 bases separating them. In germline, CDR1 is SGHVS, CDR2 FQNEAQ. Here the CDR3 reads CASSSAGGLNQPQHF. DNA for the CDR3: TGTGCCAGCAGCTCGGCTGGCGGACTCAATCAGCCCCAGCATTTT.

V gene TRBV27 combines with J gene TRBJ2-1; 8 bases are shared with TRBD2. Looked up from germline, CDR1 is MNHEY and CDR2 is SMNVEV (reference sequence). The CDR3 contains 16 residues. The V gene end was trimmed by 8 bases and the J gene end by 9 bases; junction bases not matched to a gene: 18. The DNA of the CDR3 is TGTGCCAGCTCCCCCCAGTCAAGCGGGAGTCTGGTTGAGCAGTTCTTC. Encoded protein: CASSPQSSGSLVEQFF.

The chain is built from TRBV4-1 and TRBJ2-1; 10 nucleotides line up with TRBD2. The ends lost 3 bases at V and 6 bases at J; junction bases unmatched: 5. CDR1 and CDR2 (germline): MGHRA, YSYEKL. The CDR3 sequence is 15 residues long. The CDR3 sequence: CASSHRLAGPNEQFF. In DNA, the CDR3 is TGCGCCAGCAGCCACCGACTAGCGGGCCCCAATGAGCAGTTCTTC.